Below are 24 T cell receptor beta chains sequenced from a single sample in a study of blood T cell repertoires in COVID-19. Libraries were prepared by immunoSEQ multiplex PCR; TCRdb keeps only in-frame clonotypes and omits some of them. The top ten hold about 7% of the sample, which has more than 200,000 clones, around 82% seen once. The sample comprised PBMCs or T cells enriched from blood (not recorded which). The receptors were sampled from a woman between 35 and 50 years old with acute COVID-19.

The chain couples TRBV5-1 to TRBJ2-1; TRBD2 aligns across 10 bases. CDR3 length: 16 amino acids. Germline V gives CDR1 SGHRS, CDR2 YFSETQ. The J segment lost 1 base and the V segment lost 0 bases, leaving 1 base of the junction unmatched. CDR3 bases: TGCGCCAGCAGCTTGGTTAGCGGGAGGTCCTACAATGAGCAGTTCTTC. It is translated as CASSLVSGRSYNEQFF.

The chain joins TRBV28 to TRBJ1-5; the D is unclear. Germline CDR1 reads MDHEN; CDR2 reads SYDVKM. This CDR3 contains 14 residues. The ends were cut back, 3 bases at V and 2 bases at J, with 8 bases in the middle. This CDR3 reads CASSFVARNQPQHF. In nucleotides, the CDR3 is TGTGCCAGCAGTTTCGTAGCGCGCAATCAGCCCCAGCATTTT.

This clone was seen a single time. J is TRBJ1-2 and V is TRBV12-3 or TRBV12-4; D is undetermined. V lost 5 bases to trimming and J lost 4 bases, with 11 bases between them. The CDR3 runs 13 residues. Here the CDR3 reads CASSPSTIYGYTF. The CDR3 region has the DNA TGTGCCAGCAGTCCGAGCACCATCTATGGCTACACCTTC.

The genes are TRBV7-2 and TRBJ1-1; D gene unclear. This CDR3 has 14 residues. Germline CDR1 is SGHTA and CDR2 is FQGNSA. V lost 4 bases and J lost 1, with 10 bases in between. As DNA, the CDR3 is TGTGCCAGCAGCTCGGAGACCAGGAACACTGAAGCTTTCTTT. Translation gives CASSSETRNTEAFF. The variable domain in full, with the rest retrieved from reference TRBV7-2 and TRBJ1-1, is GAGVSQSPSNKVTEKGKDVELRCDPISGHTALYWYRQSLGQGLEFLIYFQGNSAPDKSGLPSDRFSAERTGGSVSTLTIQRTQQEDSAVYLCASSSETRNTEAFFGQGTRLTVV.

This rearrangement joins TRBV5-6 to TRBJ2-5, with D unclear. The V and J ends lost 1 base and 4 bases respectively, with 8 bases between them. The CDR3 extends over 13 amino acids. Per the germline V gene, CDR1 is SGHDT and CDR2 is YYEEEE. CDR3 DNA sequence: TGTGCCAGCAGCTTGTTGAGATTAGAGACCCAGTACTTC. Its protein product is CASSLLRLETQYF.

This clone was picked up one time. The chain employs TRBV27 and TRBJ1-1, with 7 bases aligning to TRBD1. J lost 3 bases, V lost 4 bases, and 5 bases had no gene match. The CDR3 spans 14 residues. Germline values: CDR1 MNHEY, CDR2 SMNVEV (reference sequence). The CDR3 here is CASSYLDRDTEAFF. DNA of the CDR3: TGTGCCAGCAGTTATCTAGACAGGGACACTGAAGCTTTCTTT.

The chain joins TRBV30 to TRBJ2-3, with D uncertain. The length of the CDR3 is 16 residues. The ends were cut back, 2 bases at V and 6 bases at J, with 21 bases in the middle. In germline, CDR1 is GTSNPN, CDR2 SVGIG (reference sequence). The CDR3 is CAWSPLSRPSWDTQYF. CDR3 sequence (DNA): TGTGCCTGGAGTCCGTTGTCGCGGCCCAGTTGGGATACGCAGTATTTT.

The chain couples TRBV4-2 to TRBJ2-7, with TRBD1 matching 11 bases. V lost 4 bases, J lost 0 bases, and 8 bases stayed unmatched. The CDR3 is 17 residues long. Germline loops: CDR1 LGHNA, CDR2 YNFKEQ. The CDR3 protein is CASSPRPGTGGSYEQYF. CDR3 bases: TGTGCCAGCAGCCCCCGACCCGGGACAGGGGGCTCCTACGAGCAGTACTTC.

Only one count was recorded for this clone. This CDR3 is CASSGASGYNEQFF. The CDR3 nucleotides are TGCGCCAGCAGTGGGGCTAGCGGATACAATGAGCAGTTCTTC. The rearrangement links TRBV10-2 to TRBJ2-1; TRBD2 agrees at 7 bases. Trimming at V came to 4 bases and at J to 4 bases, leaving 4 bases not matched to a gene. The CDR3 contains 14 residues. Germline V CDR1 and CDR2: WSHSY, SAAADI.

About this clone itself: The same CDR3 also results from other DNA sequences found in this sample. This chain uses TRBV5-1 with TRBJ1-2; TRBD1 aligns across 9 bases. Germline values: CDR1 SGHRS, CDR2 YFSETQ. The CDR3 is made up of 15 amino acids. V lost 0 bases, J lost 4 bases, and 4 bases stayed unmatched. The DNA for the CDR3 is TGCGCCAGCAGCTTGGCGGGACAGGGTGCCTATGGCTACACCTTC. Its protein is CASSLAGQGAYGYTF. The full variable domain, completed using reference TRBV5-1 and TRBJ1-2, is KAGVTQTPRYLIKTRGQQVTLSCSPISGHRSVSWYQQTPGQGLQFLFEYFSETQRNKGNFPGRFSGRQFSNSRSEMNVSTLELGDSALYLCASSLAGQGAYGYTFGSGTRLTVV.

The count of this clone is one. V is TRBV4-1 and J is TRBJ1-2; D ambiguous. Trimming left V 1 base short and J 2 bases short, with 14 bases between. Germline V gene sequence: CDR1 MGHRA, CDR2 YSYEKL. This CDR3 spans 16 amino acids. CDR3 in amino acids: CASSQGQARSNYGYTF. The CDR3 nucleotides are TGCGCCAGCAGCCAAGGTCAAGCACGATCGAACTATGGCTACACCTTC.

This clone was counted a single time. The V call is TRBV19, the J call TRBJ1-2; possible D gene TRBD1, 5 bases. Deletions cut 3 bases from V and 4 bases from J, with 18 bases between. The germline CDR1 and CDR2 sequences are LNHDA and SQIVND (reference sequence). The CDR3 is 16 amino acids. The CDR3 region is CASSMVGQRGLYGYTF. CDR3 nucleotides: TGTGCCAGTAGTATGGTTGGACAACGCGGTCTCTATGGCTACACCTTC. The full variable domain, rest sourced from reference TRBV19 and TRBJ1-2, is DGGITQSPKYLFRKEGQNVTLSCEQNLNHDAMYWYRQDPGQGLRLIYYSQIVNDFQKGDIAEGYSVSREKKESFPLTVTSAQKNPTAFYLCASSMVGQRGLYGYTFGSGTRLTVV.

This clone occurred once. DNA for the CDR3: TGTGCCAGCAGCGTAGTGGGCACACAAAGCGAGCAGTTCTTC. Translating gives CASSVVGTQSEQFF. This chain joins TRBV9 and TRBJ2-1; D not certain. The CDR3 sequence is 14 residues long. CDR1 is SGDLS, CDR2 YYNGEE, per germline. V was shortened by 0 bases and J by 10 bases, with 14 bases between the two germline ends.

The chain employs TRBV5-1 and TRBJ2-3, with 7 bases that match TRBD2. From germline, CDR1 is SGHRS and CDR2 YFSETQ. V trimming: 0 bases; J trimming: 2 bases; junction bases outside the gene matches: 6. The CDR3 extends over 16 amino acids. The CDR3 reads CASSLVGGGDTDTQYF. The CDR3 DNA reads as TGCGCCAGCAGCTTGGTTGGCGGGGGAGACACAGATACGCAGTATTTT.

The rearrangement joins TRBV5-6 to TRBJ2-3; 8 bases are a match to TRBD1. Trimming cost V 3 bases and J 4 bases; bases outside gene matches: 4. This CDR3 region has 14 residues. Germline CDR1 SGHDT, CDR2 YYEEEE. Written as DNA, the CDR3 is TGTGCCAGCAGCTACCTGACAGGGGCAGATACGCAGTATTTT. As protein: CASSYLTGADTQYF.

The chain has TRBV28 and TRBJ2-2; D remains unclear. This CDR3 region has 15 residues. The germline V gene encodes CDR1 MDHEN and CDR2 SYDVKM. V was clipped by 6 bases and J by 3 bases, with 14 bases between them. CDR3 sequence reads: CASRPYLVDTGELFF. In nucleotides, the CDR3 is TGTGCCAGCAGACCCTACCTGGTGGACACCGGGGAGCTGTTTTTT.

In its sample, this clone was seen once. The limits of the CDR3 on the DNA are not certain, so only TCRdb's listed CDR3 is given. The rearrangement links TRBV19 to TRBJ1-2; the D call in the table, TRBD1, was not verified against the DNA. Germline V gene lookup returns CDR1 LNHDA and CDR2 SQIVND (reference sequence). The CDR3 comprises 14 residues, both ends counted. The CDR3 reads CASTSDRRDNGYTF.

This rearrangement joins TRBV3-1 (or the pseudogene TRBV3-2) to TRBJ2-7; TRBD2 aligns across 14 bases. CDR3 size: 17 residues. V was pared by 4 bases and J by 2 bases, with 7 bases of the junction left unmatched. CDR1 and CDR2 (germline): LGHDT, YNNKEL (reference sequence). CDR3 sequence reads: CASSRGLAGGHTYEQYF. The CDR3, as DNA: TGTGCCAGCAGCCGTGGACTAGCGGGGGGCCATACCTACGAGCAGTACTTC.

The chain couples TRBV6-4 to TRBJ2-2, with 7 bases that match TRBD1. Per the germline V gene, CDR1 is MRHNA and CDR2 is SNTAGT. The CDR3 extends over 14 amino acids. V dropped 5 bases and J dropped 6; count of bases not matched to a gene: 6. Written as DNA, the CDR3 is TGTGCCAGCAGTCCCGGACAGGCGTCCGGGGAGCTGTTTTTT. The encoded protein is CASSPGQASGELFF.

This rearrangement joins TRBV29-1 to TRBJ2-1; 12 bases agree with TRBD2. The CDR3 covers 14 residues. The V segment lost 4 bases and the J segment 12 bases; nucleotides outside the gene matches: 10. Germline CDR1 is SQVTM and CDR2 is ANQGSEA. The chain's CDR3 is CSVAPKTSGSTQFF. CDR3 sequence (DNA): TGCAGCGTTGCCCCTAAGACTAGCGGGAGTACGCAGTTCTTC.

V is TRBV6-5 and J is TRBJ2-2, with 7 bases aligning to TRBD1. Per the germline V gene, CDR1 is MNHEY and CDR2 is SVGAGI. V lost 4 bases, J lost 3 bases, and 2 bases stayed unmatched. This CDR3 has 14 residues. In DNA, the CDR3 is TGTGCCAGCAGTTCCGGGACAGACACCGGGGAGCTGTTTTTT. Its protein is CASSSGTDTGELFF.

This sequence joins TRBV14 and TRBJ1-3; D gene ambiguous. Germline values: CDR1 SGHDN, CDR2 FVKESK. This CDR3 comprises 18 residues. V was shortened by 3 bases and J by 4 bases, with 22 bases between the two germline ends. The CDR3 DNA sequence: TGTGCCAGCAGCCAGTTCCTGACTAGGGCTGCGGGAGGAAACACCATATATTTT. Translation gives CASSQFLTRAAGGNTIYF.

The rearrangement joins TRBV2 to TRBJ2-3; D remains ambiguous. This CDR3 has 14 residues. Trimming shortened V by 2 bases and J by 5 bases, and 11 bases separated the two germline ends. Germline CDR1 is SNHLY and CDR2 is FYNNEI. CDR3 sequence (DNA): TGTGCCAGCAGTGAACTCCTACTTGGAGATACGCAGTATTTT. Its translation: CASSELLLGDTQYF.

The chain has TRBV7-3 and TRBJ1-1, with 8 positions matching TRBD1. Trimming removed 0 bases from V and 6 bases from J; junction bases left unmatched: 15. The CDR3 has 18 residues. Germline-derived CDR1 and CDR2 are SGHTA and FQGTGA. The DNA of the CDR3 is TGTGCCAGCAGCTTAACGAATAATCAGGGGGCGGGCGCCCCTGAAGCTTTCTTT. It codes for CASSLTNNQGAGAPEAFF.